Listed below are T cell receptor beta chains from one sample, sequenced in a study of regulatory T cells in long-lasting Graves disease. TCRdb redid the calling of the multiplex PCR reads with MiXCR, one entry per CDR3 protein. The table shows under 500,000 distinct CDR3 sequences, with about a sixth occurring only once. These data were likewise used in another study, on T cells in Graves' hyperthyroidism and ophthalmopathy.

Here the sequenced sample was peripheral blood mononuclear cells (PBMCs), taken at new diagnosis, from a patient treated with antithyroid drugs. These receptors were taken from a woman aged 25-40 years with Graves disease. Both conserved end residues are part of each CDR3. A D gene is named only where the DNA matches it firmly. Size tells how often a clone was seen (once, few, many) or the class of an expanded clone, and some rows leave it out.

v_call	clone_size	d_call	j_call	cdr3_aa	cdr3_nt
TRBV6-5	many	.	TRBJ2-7	CASSYVRSSYEQYF	TGTGCCAGCAGTTACGTCAGGAGCTCCTACGAGCAGTACTTC
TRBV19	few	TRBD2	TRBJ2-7	CASSKGTSGGYEQYF	TGTGCCAGTAGTAAAGGGACTAGCGGGGGATACGAGCAGTACTTC
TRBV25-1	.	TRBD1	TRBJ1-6	CASSESGQGNSPLHF	TGTGCCAGCAGTGAATCCGGACAGGGTAATTCACCCCTCCACTTT
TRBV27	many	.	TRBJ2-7	CASSFRGLSSYEQYF	TGTGCCAGCAGTTTTCGAGGCTTAAGCTCCTACGAGCAGTACTTC
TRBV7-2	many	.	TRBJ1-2	CASSSREADYGYTF	TGTGCCAGCAGCTCGAGGGAAGCGGACTATGGCTACACCTTC
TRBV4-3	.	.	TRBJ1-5	CASSQVWVGHPKSNQPQHF	TGCGCCAGCAGCCAAGTATGGGTGGGTCACCCTAAAAGCAATCAGCCCCAGCATTTT
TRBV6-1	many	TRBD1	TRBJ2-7	CASTIRGQGGAYEQYF	TGTGCCAGCACCATCCGGGGACAGGGGGGAGCCTACGAGCAGTACTTC
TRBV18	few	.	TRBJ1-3	CASSPRQTSSGNTIYF	TGTGCCAGCTCACCGAGGCAGACCAGCTCTGGAAACACCATATATTTT
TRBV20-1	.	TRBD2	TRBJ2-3	CSAPGSGRATDTQYF	TGCAGTGCTCCCGGGAGCGGGAGGGCCACAGATACGCAGTATTTT
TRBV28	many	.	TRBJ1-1	CASSLSVSGFRGYYNTEAFF	TGTGCCAGCAGTTTATCGGTCTCTGGTTTTAGGGGTTACTATAACACTGAAGCTTTCTTT
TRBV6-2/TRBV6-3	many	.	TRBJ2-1	CASSGASGPLPHNEQFF	TGTGCCAGCAGTGGGGCGTCCGGACCACTCCCTCACAATGAGCAGTTCTTC
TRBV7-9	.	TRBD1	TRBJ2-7	CASKPGQPFDEQYF	TGTGCCAGCAAACCGGGACAGCCCTTTGACGAGCAGTACTTC
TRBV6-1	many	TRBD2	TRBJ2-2	CASSGRTSGPTGELFF	TGTGCCAGCAGTGGGCGGACTAGCGGGCCCACCGGGGAGCTGTTTTTT
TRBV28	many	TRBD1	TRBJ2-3	CASRGQGTDTQYF	TGTGCCAGCAGGGGACAGGGGACAGATACGCAGTATTTT
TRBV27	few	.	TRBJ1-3	CASSPAGRISGNTIYF	TGTGCCAGCAGCCCAGCGGGCAGGATCTCTGGAAACACCATATATTTT
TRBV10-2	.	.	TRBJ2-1	CATSERQINEQFF	TGCGCCACCAGTGAGAGACAGATCAATGAGCAGTTCTTC
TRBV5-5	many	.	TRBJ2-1	CASSLLGSHNEQFF	TGTGCCAGCAGCTTGTTGGGGTCCCACAATGAGCAGTTCTTC
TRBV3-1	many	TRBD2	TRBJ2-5	CASSQTGTTETQYF	TGTGCCAGCAGCCAAACCGGGACTACAGAGACCCAGTACTTC
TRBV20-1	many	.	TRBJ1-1	CSARAGAANTEAFF	TGCAGTGCTAGGGCGGGGGCAGCGAACACTGAAGCTTTCTTT
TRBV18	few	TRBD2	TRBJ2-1	CASSPPKLAGGGNEQFF	TGTGCCAGCTCACCACCGAAACTAGCGGGGGGGGGCAATGAGCAGTTCTTC
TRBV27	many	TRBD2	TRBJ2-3	CASSLKISSGKSTDTQYF	TGTGCCAGCAGTTTAAAGATATCTAGCGGGAAAAGCACAGATACGCAGTATTTT
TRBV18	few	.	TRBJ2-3	CASSPPGGGISTDTQYF	TGTGCCAGCTCACCACCAGGTGGGGGAATTAGCACAGATACGCAGTATTTT
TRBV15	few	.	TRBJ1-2	CATSGYRQTYGYTF	TGTGCCACCAGCGGTTACAGGCAAACCTATGGCTACACCTTC
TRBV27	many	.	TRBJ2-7	CASRFRSSYEQYF	TGTGCCAGCAGATTCAGGTCATCCTACGAGCAGTACTTC
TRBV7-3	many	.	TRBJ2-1	CASSLTGGPNNEQFF	TGTGCCAGCAGCTTAACCGGGGGACCTAACAATGAGCAGTTCTTC
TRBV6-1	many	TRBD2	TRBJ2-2	CASTGTSRNTGELFF	TGTGCCAGCACCGGGACTAGCAGGAACACCGGGGAGCTGTTTTTT
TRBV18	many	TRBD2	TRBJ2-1	CASSGTSEYNEQFF	TGTGCCAGCAGCGGGACTAGTGAATACAATGAGCAGTTCTTC
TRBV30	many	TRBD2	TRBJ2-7	CAWSVPGLAEGGSSYEQYF	TGTGCCTGGAGTGTTCCGGGACTAGCAGAAGGGGGTTCTAGTTACGAGCAGTACTTC
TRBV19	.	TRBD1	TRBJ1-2	CASSISSRGLYGYTF	TGTGCCAGTAGTATATCGTCCAGGGGGTTATATGGCTACACCTTC
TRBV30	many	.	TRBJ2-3	CAWNPGLRGTQYF	TGTGCCTGGAACCCAGGGCTAAGAGGAACGCAGTATTTT
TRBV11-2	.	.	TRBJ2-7	CASLPWGSTTYEQYF	TGTGCCAGCCTCCCTTGGGGGAGCACCACCTACGAGCAGTACTTC
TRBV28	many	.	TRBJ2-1	CASSLNNEQFF	TGTGCCAGCAGCCTAAACAATGAGCAGTTCTTC
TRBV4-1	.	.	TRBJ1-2	CASSQGDTVRVGDYGYTF	TGCGCCAGCAGCCAAGGGGACACCGTGCGGGTGGGGGACTATGGCTACACCTTC
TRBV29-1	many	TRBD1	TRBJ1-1	CSVNPGGENTEAFF	TGCAGCGTCAACCCAGGGGGCGAGAACACTGAAGCTTTCTTT
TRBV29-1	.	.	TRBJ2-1	CSVEDRRGIGEQFF	TGCAGCGTTGAAGATCGGAGAGGGATCGGTGAGCAGTTCTTC
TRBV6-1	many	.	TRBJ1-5	CASSERPRRLFIPQHF	TGTGCCAGCAGTGAAAGGCCCCGCAGGCTCTTCATTCCCCAGCATTTT
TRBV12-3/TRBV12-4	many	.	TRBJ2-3	CASGPTGPWTDTQYF	TGTGCCAGCGGACCGACAGGCCCTTGGACAGATACGCAGTATTTT
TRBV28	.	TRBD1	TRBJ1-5	CASSLGQGYNRPQHF	TGTGCCAGCAGTTTGGGACAGGGATATAATCGGCCCCAGCATTTT
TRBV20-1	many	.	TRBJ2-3	CSARAPFGRGGTDTQYF	TGCAGTGCTAGAGCCCCATTCGGGAGAGGGGGCACAGATACGCAGTATTTT
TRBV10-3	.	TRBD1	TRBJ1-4	CAISVGQGEEKLFF	TGTGCCATCAGTGTGGGACAGGGGGAGGAAAAACTGTTTTTT
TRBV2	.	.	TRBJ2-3	CASSEARDHTDTQYF	TGTGCCAGCAGTGAAGCCAGGGATCACACAGATACGCAGTATTTT
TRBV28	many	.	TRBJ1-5	CASSLVYLSNQPQHF	TGTGCCAGCAGTTTGGTGTACTTAAGCAATCAGCCCCAGCATTTT
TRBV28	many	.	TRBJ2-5	CASSWGGQTQYF	TGTGCCAGCAGTTGGGGGGGGCAGACCCAGTACTTC
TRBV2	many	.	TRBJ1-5	CASRATGYSNQPQHF	TGTGCCAGCAGGGCGACAGGCTATAGCAATCAGCCCCAGCATTTT
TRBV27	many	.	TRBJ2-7	CASSLQGLTSEQYF	TGTGCCAGCAGTTTACAGGGGTTAACGAGCGAGCAGTACTTC
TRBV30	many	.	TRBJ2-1	CAWSQYNEQFF	TGTGCCTGGTCACAATACAATGAGCAGTTCTTC
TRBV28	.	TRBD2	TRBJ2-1	CASSLFSGTSGNNEQFF	TGTGCCAGCAGTTTATTTTCCGGGACTAGCGGTAACAATGAGCAGTTCTTC
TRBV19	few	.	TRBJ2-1	CAVRNVGGNEQFF	TGTGCCGTGCGTAACGTTGGCGGCAATGAGCAGTTCTTC
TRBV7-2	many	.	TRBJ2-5	CASSLSTIGGTQYF	TGTGCCAGCAGCCTCTCGACCATCGGGGGGACCCAGTACTTC
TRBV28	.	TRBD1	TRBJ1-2	CASSQGQNYGHTF	TGTGCCAGCAGCCAGGGACAGAACTATGGCCACACCTTC
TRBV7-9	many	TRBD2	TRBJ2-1	CASSPIAGPAYNEQFF	TGTGCCAGCAGTCCTATAGCGGGTCCGGCCTACAATGAGCAGTTCTTC